This entry features one T cell receptor (beta chain) sequence. Roughly 0.45 to 1 ug RNA was reverse transcribed with random hexamers. Across 54 Vbeta and 13 Jbeta, immunoSEQ multiplex PCR amplified TCR beta CDR3. MiXCR, applied by TCRdb to the immunoSEQ multiplex PCR reads, yields one record per CDR3 protein. The repertoire holds 74,000 or so distinct CDR3 sequences, 90% to 95% seen once, with around 0.52% in the top ten. Trimming removed 6 bases at V and 9 bases at J, with 18 bases between. CDR3 length: 14 residues. The germline CDR1 and CDR2 sequences are MDHEN and SYDVKM. The data derive from a study of CD8 T cells in Susac syndrome.

This TCR was recovered from a human donor with Susac syndrome. The sequenced sample was CD4+ T cells from PBMCs. The chain links TRBV28 to TRBJ1-3; D uncertain. The CDR3 DNA reads as TGTGCCAGCAGACCGGGCGAGTCCGGAGGCACCATATATTTT. Translation gives CASRPGESGGTIYF.